This T cell receptor (beta chain) was captured by sequencing in a study of T cells in Graves' hyperthyroidism and ophthalmopathy. From RNA transcripts, TCR beta CDR3 regions were amplified. The HTBI set primed first-round TCR CDR3 RT-PCR. TCRdb processed the multiplex PCR reads anew with MiXCR; each CDR3 protein has one entry. The sample has 300,000 or so distinct CDR3 sequences, about 18% seen once. General study results and limits: Ophthalmopathy was distinguished from stable hyperthyroidism by 13 V-J signatures.

Germline V gene data show CDR1 as SGHRS and CDR2 as YFSETQ. V lost 3 bases and J 4 bases, leaving 16 bases between the germline ends. The CDR3 runs 16 residues. This clonotype was detected ten times or more. The antigen is undetermined. About 9.4 ml fresh peripheral blood yielded the PBMCs. The TCR originated in a woman aged 55-70 years with Graves' ophthalmopathy. The gene calls are TRBV5-1 and TRBJ2-2; possibly TRBD1 for D (5 bases). Sequencing was done on a sample of blood. The CDR3 nucleotides read TGCGCCAGCAGCTCCCCCTTGGGCAGGGCCACCGGGGAGCTGTTTTTT. Translation gives CASSSPLGRATGELFF.